These 23 T cell receptor beta chains came from one sample sequenced in a study of prognosis after radiotherapy for stage I lung cancer. The TCR beta CDR3 region was amplified from genomic DNA, with two rounds of multiplex PCR being used for the amplification. Individual primers that were specific to each TRBV and TRBJ gene served in first-round PCR. TCRdb recomputed calls from the multiplex PCR reads with MiXCR, one row per CDR3 protein. Seen here are around 56,000 distinct CDR3 sequences, 26% observed once, and the top ten hold 6.5% to 8.5%. Source: PBMCs, taken before or after stereotactic body radiation therapy (not recorded which). The receptors here all came from a donor over 45 with non-small cell lung cancer.

This clonotype was found many times. The rearrangement joins TRBV6-2 or TRBV6-3 to TRBJ2-6; TRBD1 agrees at 10 bases. Germline-derived CDR1 and CDR2 are MNHEY and SVGEGT. The CDR3 is made up of 18 amino acids. V shed 7 bases, J shed 2 bases, and the junction held 11 bases outside the gene matches. CDR3 sequence (DNA): TGTGCCAGCAACGCCCCGGGACAGGGGTCAACTGGGGCCAACGTCCTGACTTTC. Its translation: CASNAPGQGSTGANVLTF.

This clonotype was seen many times. Here the CDR3 reads CASSHGGDEQYF. Here the CDR3 DNA reads TGTGCCAGCAGCCACGGCGGCGACGAGCAGTACTTC. V and J are TRBV3-1 and TRBJ2-7; D unclear. V was cut by 3 bases and J by 5 bases, with 8 bases left in between. CDR1 and CDR2 (germline): LGHDT, YNNKEL (reference sequence). This CDR3 is built from 12 residues.

This clonotype showed up just a few times. This likely stems from a read error, as it lies one base from a far larger clone. The chain combines TRBV6-2 or TRBV6-3 with TRBJ1-1, with D perhaps matching TRBD1 (5 bases). The CDR3 has 13 residues. Germline V lookup: CDR1 MNHEY, CDR2 SVGEGT. The V gene lost 6 bases and the J gene lost 4 bases, with 12 bases spanning the gap. CDR3: CASRGPEGTEAFF. CDR3 in DNA: TGTGCCAGCAGGGGGCCAGAGGGCACTGAAGCTTTCTTT.

With respect to this clonotype: Given a far larger clone just one base away, this is likely a sequencing read error. The chain recombines TRBV6-5 with TRBJ1-1; D unclear. The CDR3 is 12 amino acids. Germline V gene sequence: CDR1 MNHEY, CDR2 SVGAGI. The CDR3 here is CASNYLNTEDFF. DNA of the CDR3: TGTGCCAGCAATTATCTGAACACTGAAGATTTCTTT.

This clonotype was observed many times. The chain links TRBV6-1 to TRBJ1-4; possible D gene TRBD1, 5 bases. V was trimmed by 6 bases and J by 6 bases, leaving 14 bases between them. From germline, CDR1 is MNHNS and CDR2 SASEGT. CDR3 length: 14 residues. This chain's CDR3 is CASRDAGAHEKLFF. DNA of the CDR3: TGTGCCAGCAGGGACGCCGGGGCCCATGAAAAACTGTTTTTT.

Regarding this clonotype: Compared with germline, one end of the junction differs, possibly owing to a read error. The chain recombines TRBV5-1 with TRBJ2-3; 9 nucleotides agree with TRBD2. This CDR3 spans 17 amino acids. Germline lookup yields CDR1 SGHRS and CDR2 YFSETQ. The DNA of the CDR3 is TGCGCCAGCAGCTTTCTCCTAGCGGGGCTCAGCACAGATACTCAGTATTTT. Amino acids: CASSFLLAGLSTDTQYF.

The table lists this clonotype with many counts. The CDR3 protein is CAWSVASLGTQYF. The CDR3 DNA sequence: TGTGCCTGGAGTGTAGCCTCTCTCGGGACCCAGTACTTC. V is TRBV30 and J is TRBJ2-5; no reliable D call. V shed 0 bases and J shed 7 bases, with 12 bases lying between them. The CDR3 sequence is 13 residues long. CDR1 is GTSNPN and CDR2 is SVGIG in the germline V gene (reference sequence).

This clonotype was counted ten times or more. This chain joins TRBV6-5 and TRBJ1-1; TRBD1 aligns across 9 bases. This CDR3 has 14 amino acids. The germline V gene encodes CDR1 MNHEY and CDR2 SVGAGI. Unmatched junction bases numbered 6, after V lost 4 bases and J lost 6 bases. CDR3 DNA: TGTGCCAGCAGTTCCACACAGGGGGCCCCTGAAGCTTTCTTT. It codes for CASSSTQGAPEAFF.

This clonotype has a count of ten or more. The J gene is TRBJ1-2, the V gene TRBV6-1; no firm D call. V was pared by 6 bases and J by 3 bases, with 8 bases between. From germline, CDR1 is MNHNS and CDR2 SASEGT. This CDR3 region has 12 residues. Here the CDR3 DNA reads TGTGCCAGCAGGGGTAGGGACTATGGCTACACCTTC. Amino acids: CASRGRDYGYTF.

As for this clonotype: A read error may be the cause here, since a much bigger clone is one base away. The V call is TRBV2, the J call TRBJ1-1, with D tentatively TRBD1 (6 bases). CDR3 size: 13 residues. V lost 6 bases and J 5 bases, leaving 13 bases between the germline ends. CDR1 is SNHLY and CDR2 is FYNNEI in the germline V gene. CDR3 in DNA: TGTGCCAGCAGCCAAGGGGGGTGGACTGAAGCTTTCTTT. Encoded protein: CASSQGGWTEAFF.

This clonotype was counted ten times or more. The rearrangement uses TRBV6-1 and TRBJ1-5, with 8 bases fitting TRBD1. The CDR3 sequence is 16 residues long. Germline V gene lookup returns CDR1 MNHNS and CDR2 SASEGT. The junction had 11 bases not matched to a gene; V was cut back by 4 bases and J by 6 bases. The CDR3 DNA sequence: TGTGCCAGCAGTGCAAGGACAGGGTGGGAGAGTCAGCCCCAGCATTTT. Translated: CASSARTGWESQPQHF.

This clonotype has at least ten counts. The chain has TRBV12-3 or TRBV12-4 and TRBJ1-4, with D uncertain. V was shortened by 2 bases and J by 7 bases, with 8 bases between the two germline ends. This CDR3 spans 13 amino acids. In DNA form, the CDR3 reads TGTGCCAGCAGTTTATCGTCCGTTGAAAAACTGTTTTTT. It encodes CASSLSSVEKLFF.

This clonotype was seen many times. The chain carries TRBV2 and TRBJ2-1; D unclear. Germline loops: CDR1 SNHLY, CDR2 FYNNEI. The CDR3 length is 11 residues. The V and J ends lost 6 bases and 8 bases respectively, with 8 bases between them. CDR3 residues: CASSPFDEQFF. The CDR3 nucleotides are TGTGCCAGCAGCCCCTTTGATGAGCAGTTCTTC.

As for this clonotype: Given a far larger clone just one base away, this is likely a sequencing read error. This rearrangement joins TRBV6-5 to TRBJ2-7; TRBD1 matches at 8 bases. Per the germline V gene, CDR1 is MNHEY and CDR2 is SVGAGI. V shed 4 bases and J 4 bases; nucleotides not matched to a gene: 9. The length of the CDR3 is 15 residues. This CDR3 is CASSSSGQGLYEQYF. CDR3 nucleotides: TGTGCCAGCAGTTCCTCCGGACAGGGTCTTTACGAGCAGTACTTC.

This clonotype has ten or more counts. The CDR3 coding sequence is TGTGCCAGCAGTAGGGCTGGACAGGGTTCCCCCTACGAGCAGTACTTC. This gives the protein CASSRAGQGSPYEQYF. This chain uses TRBV6-4 with TRBJ2-7; TRBD1 aligns across 8 bases. There are 16 residues in the CDR3. Germline trimming cut 5 bases from V and 2 bases from J; bases unmatched to any gene: 11. From germline, CDR1 is MRHNA and CDR2 SNTAGT.

The chain recombines TRBV27 with TRBJ2-3; a weak D match, TRBD1 (6 bases). Trimming left V 5 bases short and J 9 bases short, with 15 bases between. The length of the CDR3 is 13 residues. Germline lookup yields CDR1 MNHEY and CDR2 SMNVEV (reference sequence). The CDR3 is CASSGGTIGTQYF. The CDR3, as DNA: TGTGCCAGCAGTGGTGGGACAATTGGGACGCAGTATTTT.

This clonotype was seen only a few times. This may arise from a read error, as a much more abundant clone is one base away. This chain joins TRBV2 and TRBJ1-4; TRBD1 agrees at 8 bases. Germline lookup yields CDR1 SNHLY and CDR2 FYNNEI. The ends lost 6 bases at V and 7 bases at J; junction bases unmatched: 10. The CDR3 length is 15 residues. CDR3: CASRVSGGFGEKLFF. CDR3 nucleotide sequence: TGTGCCAGCAGGGTTTCAGGGGGCTTTGGTGAAAAACTGTTTTTT.

Note on this clonotype: A much larger clone lies a single base off, so this may be a read error. This chain uses TRBV3-1 with TRBJ2-5, with 12 positions matching TRBD1. CDR1 LGHDT and CDR2 YNNKEL come from the germline V gene (reference sequence). The length of the CDR3 is 17 residues. The CDR3 bases are TGTGCCAGCAACCAAGGACCGGGACAGGGGGCGCGGGAGACCCAGTACTTC. This translates into CASNQGPGQGARETQYF.

This clonotype was observed many times. The V and J genes are TRBV6-9 and TRBJ1-1; D not resolved. V shed 3 bases and J shed 7 bases, with 15 bases lying between them. The germline CDR1 and CDR2 sequences are MNHGY and SVAAGI. This CDR3 contains 14 residues. The chain's CDR3 is CASSYGPRVGEAFF. CDR3 DNA: TGTGCCAGCAGTTACGGACCACGGGTTGGTGAAGCTTTCTTT.

This clonotype was recorded many times. The rearrangement joins TRBV18 to TRBJ2-7; a possible D gene is TRBD1 (5 bases). This CDR3 is built from 14 residues. The germline V gene encodes CDR1 KGHSH and CDR2 LQKENI. V was shortened by 3 bases and J by 6 bases, with 15 bases between the two germline ends. The CDR3 loop is CASSPGPGSIEQYF. In nucleotides, the CDR3 is TGTGCCAGCTCACCCGGGCCAGGGTCCATCGAGCAGTACTTC.

This clonotype was observed many times. The V and J genes are TRBV5-1 and TRBJ1-1; no clear D. V gave up 1 base and J gave up 3 bases, with 22 bases separating them. Looked up from germline, CDR1 is SGHRS and CDR2 is YFSETQ. CDR3 length equals 18 residues. The CDR3 coding sequence is TGCGCCAGCAGCTTGTTTGATGGGAGGGTAAGGTTGGACACTGAAGCTTTCTTT. Its translation: CASSLFDGRVRLDTEAFF.

This clonotype occurred a few times. This may be a read error, as it is one base from a much larger clone. The chain has TRBV7-9 and TRBJ2-2; D uncertain. CDR3 length: 15 amino acids. Trimming pared 0 bases from V and 6 bases from J, leaving 11 bases between. Germline CDR1 and CDR2: SEHNR and FQNEAQ (reference sequence). CDR3 nucleotide sequence: TGTGCCAGCAGCTTAGCTGGTCTATCGTCCGGGGAGCTGTTTTTT. It specifies CASSLAGLSSGELFF.

This clonotype was observed at least ten times. The chain has TRBV18 and TRBJ1-4; D gene uncertain. The germline gives CDR1 KGHSH, CDR2 LQKENI. The CDR3 is 14 amino acids. Deletions cut 1 base from V and 4 bases from J, with 7 bases between. CDR3 sequence (DNA): TGTGCCAGCTCACCACGGGCCCGTAATGAAAAACTGTTTTTT. Translation: CASSPRARNEKLFF.